This T cell receptor beta chain was captured by sequencing in a study of T cells expressing NK-cell markers. Study-level results: It was still unclear whether expanded NKG2C+ T cell clones were HCMV specific.

The CDR3 spans 14 residues. Germline CDR1 is KGHDR and CDR2 is SFDVKD. Notes on this clonotype: What it binds is not known.

UMIs were included in TCR beta cDNA generated by 5'RACE template switching. TCRdb reprocessed the 5' RACE reads and keeps a single row for each CDR3 protein, giving no DNA. Its table records a few hundred thousand distinct CDR3 sequences. The origin of this receptor is a young man in good health. The specimen sequenced was blood T cells: a sorted CD56 or NKG2C T cell subset, CD4+ or CD8+ T cells, or bulk PBMC T cells (not recorded which). The J gene is TRBJ2-1, the V gene TRBV24-1; the TCRdb call, TRBD2, lacks DNA for checking. CDR3 region: CATSTSGAGGEQFF.